Listed below are T cell receptor beta chains from one sample, sequenced in a study of regulatory T cells in long-lasting Graves disease. TCRdb fed the multiplex PCR reads into MiXCR, producing one record per CDR3 protein. The data show fewer than 650,000 distinct CDR3 sequences, more than 15% seen once. The sample also formed part of further work on T cells in Graves' hyperthyroidism and ophthalmopathy.

The sample was peripheral blood mononuclear cells (PBMCs), taken at new diagnosis, from a patient treated with antithyroid drugs. The receptor source for this set is a man aged 18 to 30 with Graves disease. Each CDR3 is given with its conserved first and last residue. D genes are given only for firm matches. Clone size, where shown, is once, few, many, or a class for clones that have expanded.

v_gene	d_gene	abundance	j_gene	CDR3aa	CDR3nt
TRBV2	-	many	TRBJ2-7	CASSEDPLSVEQYF	TGTGCCAGCAGTGAGGACCCTCTTTCCGTGGAGCAGTACTTC
TRBV3-1	TRBD2	many	TRBJ2-3	CASSPLAGGPDTQYF	TGTGCCAGCAGCCCACTGGCGGGAGGGCCAGATACGCAGTATTTT
TRBV13	-	few	TRBJ2-3	CASSAWTHPGDTQYF	TGTGCCAGCAGCGCCTGGACTCACCCCGGGGATACGCAGTATTTT
TRBV7-8	-	many	TRBJ2-1	CASSLRWGDSSYNEQFF	TGTGCCAGCAGCCTTCGGTGGGGGGATAGCTCCTACAATGAGCAGTTCTTC
TRBV12-3/TRBV12-4	TRBD2	many	TRBJ2-1	CASSLQPGLAGEEGEQFF	TGTGCCAGCAGTTTACAGCCAGGACTAGCGGGAGAAGAAGGTGAGCAGTTCTTC
TRBV14	-	few	TRBJ1-2	CASSQGLNYGYTF	TGTGCCAGCAGCCAAGGACTCAACTATGGCTACACCTTC
TRBV12-5	-	many	TRBJ2-4	CASGLRKGPWEGNIQYF	TGTGCTAGTGGCCTGCGGAAGGGCCCTTGGGAAGGAAACATTCAGTACTTC
TRBV20-1	-	-	TRBJ2-1	CSARDRSLRTLYNEQFF	TGCAGTGCTAGAGATAGGTCCCTAAGAACCCTATACAATGAGCAGTTCTTC
TRBV7-9	-	many	TRBJ2-3	CASSHGTDTQYF	TGTGCCAGCAGCCATGGCACAGATACGCAGTATTTT
TRBV6-1	-	-	TRBJ2-7	CASSDHYEQYF	TGTGCCAGCAGTGATCATTACGAGCAGTACTTC
TRBV29-1	-	few	TRBJ2-7	CSAQDQGIYF	TGCAGCGCTCAGGATCAGGGGATCTACTTC
TRBV27	-	-	TRBJ1-5	CASSVSRGYQPQHF	TGTGCCAGCAGCGTATCTCGGGGGTATCAGCCCCAGCATTTT
TRBV11-2	-	many	TRBJ2-5	CASSLDPAGQETQYF	TGTGCCAGCAGCTTAGACCCCGCGGGTCAAGAGACCCAGTACTTC
TRBV20-1	-	-	TRBJ2-7	CSATDGGPYEQYF	TGCAGTGCTACGGACGGAGGCCCCTACGAGCAGTACTTC
TRBV7-2	-	-	TRBJ2-7	CASSLALGEQYF	TGTGCCAGCAGCTTGGCGCTTGGCGAGCAGTACTTC
TRBV28	-	many	TRBJ1-5	CASSPGLLGSNQPQHF	TGTGCCAGCAGCCCGGGCCTTCTCGGGAGCAATCAGCCCCAGCATTTT
TRBV19	-	-	TRBJ2-2	CASSLPGGPNTGELFF	TGTGCGAGTAGTCTTCCAGGAGGGCCGAACACCGGGGAGCTGTTTTTT